This TCR beta chain was recovered during a study of OX40 agonist ivuxolimab in advanced cancers. TCRdb's table, derived via immunoSEQ multiplex PCR, lists solely in-frame clones and lacks some. The sample yields 65,000 to 100,000 clones, around 91% seen once. Germline CDR1 is SGHAT and CDR2 is FQNNGV. The V end lost 0 bases, the J end lost 7 bases, and 10 bases lay between the germline ends. This CDR3 spans 15 amino acids. The rearrangement uses TRBV11-2 and TRBJ1-6; no clear D gene. The sequence came from an adult with an advanced solid tumor such as melanoma, head and neck, liver or kidney cancer. The sample in question was CD4+ or CD8+ T cells sorted from blood, obtained in a trial of the OX40 agonist ivuxolimab. In nucleotides, the CDR3 is TGTGCCAGCAGCTTAGATGCGATACCCAATTCACCCCTCCACTTT. Its translation: CASSLDAIPNSPLHF.